This TCR beta chain appears in the sequencing data of a study of T cell changes during pregnancy in multiple sclerosis (dated by TCRdb to the late 2010s). Some background on the complete study: The study examined how the T cell repertoire changed over the course of pregnancy in women with multiple sclerosis.

The library was generated by the immunoSEQ multiplex PCR assay. This is the immuneACCESS table as TCRdb keeps it, with only in-frame sequences that have V and J called. A part of the clones is gone; compared with another copy, unresolved V genes explain less than half, and the rest is unexplained. This sample gives roughly 50,000 clones in total; roughly 92% of them show up just once. The biggest ten clones account for around 0.25% of the sample. This clone was seen a single time. What antigen it recognizes has not been identified. There are no base qualities to consult, and no much larger clone falls within one base. Sequences MNHEY (CDR1) and SVGAGI (CDR2) are obtained from the germline V gene. Its CDR3 holds 15 amino acids, cysteine through phenylalanine. Only the CDR3 region is kept as DNA, spanning 45 bases read in frame from base 1. For this chain, trimming is 3 bases at the V end and 5 bases at the J end, and the number of junction bases without a gene match is 4.

Recombination joined TRBV6-5 with TRBJ2-5; the junction holds 12 bases that match TRBD2. This material consisted of CD4+ T cells from peripheral blood mononuclear cells, taken in the third trimester of pregnancy. This TCR was sampled from a female donor with multiple sclerosis, enrolled in a pregnancy study. The DNA reads TGTGCCAGCAGTTATCTAGCGGGGGGGCGGGAGACCCAGTACTTC. This yields the protein CASSYLAGGRETQYF.